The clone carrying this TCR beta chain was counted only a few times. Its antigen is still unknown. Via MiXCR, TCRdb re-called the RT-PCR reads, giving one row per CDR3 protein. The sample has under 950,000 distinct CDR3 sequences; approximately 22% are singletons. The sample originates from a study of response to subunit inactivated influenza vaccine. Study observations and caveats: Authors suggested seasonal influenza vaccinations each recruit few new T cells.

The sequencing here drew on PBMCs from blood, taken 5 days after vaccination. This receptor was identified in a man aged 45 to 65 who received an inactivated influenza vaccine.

The DNA of the CDR3 is TGTGCCAGCAGCTACAGCGCGGGGGGGTACGAGACCCAGTACTTC. Translating gives CASSYSAGGYETQYF. The chain has TRBV7-2 and TRBJ2-5, with 9 positions matching TRBD2. The trim removed 4 bases at V and 5 bases at J, leaving 8 bases unmatched. The CDR3 loop spans 15 amino acids. Germline V CDR1 and CDR2: SGHTA, FQGNSA.